Listed below are T cell receptor beta chains from one sample, sequenced in a study of OX40 agonist ivuxolimab in advanced cancers. Profiling relied on immunoSEQ multiplex PCR, and the TCRdb table lists in-frame clones only, not all of them. The table shows tens of thousands of clones, with roughly 92% occurring only once. The sequences come from CD4+ or CD8+ T cells sorted from blood, collected in a trial of the OX40 agonist ivuxolimab. The receptors stem from an adult with an advanced solid tumor such as melanoma, head and neck, liver or kidney cancer. Both conserved end residues are part of each CDR3. D genes are given only for firm matches. For some rows the clone size is stated as once, few or many, or as a class when expanded; others skip it.

D gene: TRBD1
J gene: TRBJ2-2
V gene: TRBV2
clone size: .
CDR3 DNA: TGTGCCAGCAGTTCCGGGACAGACTTTAACACCGGGGAGCTGTTTTTT
CDR3 protein: CASSSGTDFNTGELFF

D gene: TRBD2
J gene: TRBJ2-7
V gene: TRBV7-8
clone size: once
CDR3 DNA: TGTGCCAGCAGCTCTGGACTAGCGGGGGCCCACGAGCAGTACTTC
CDR3 protein: CASSSGLAGAHEQYF

D gene: .
J gene: TRBJ1-1
V gene: TRBV7-9
clone size: .
CDR3 DNA: TGTGCCAGCAGCCCCCCCGCGGGTATGTCAAGTGAAGCTTTCTTT
CDR3 protein: CASSPPAGMSSEAFF

D gene: TRBD1
J gene: TRBJ1-6
V gene: TRBV18
clone size: .
CDR3 DNA: TGTGCCAGCTCACCCAAAGAGGTGACAGGGACGAGGTCACCCCTCCACTTT
CDR3 protein: CASSPKEVTGTRSPLHF

D gene: TRBD2
J gene: TRBJ2-5
V gene: TRBV27
clone size: once
CDR3 DNA: TGTGCCAGCAGCCGCGACCTAGCGGGGGGGCATGAGACCCAGTACTTC
CDR3 protein: CASSRDLAGGHETQYF

D gene: TRBD1
J gene: TRBJ2-6
V gene: TRBV27
clone size: .
CDR3 DNA: TGTGCCAGCAGTACAGGGGACGGCCTGACTTTC
CDR3 protein: CASSTGDGLTF

D gene: .
J gene: TRBJ1-5
V gene: TRBV6-1
clone size: .
CDR3 DNA: TGTGCCAGCAGCCGTTACAGGGTTAGCAATCAGCCCCAGCATTTT
CDR3 protein: CASSRYRVSNQPQHF

D gene: .
J gene: TRBJ1-3
V gene: TRBV6-1
clone size: .
CDR3 DNA: TGTGCCAGCAGTGAGGGGAAGCCGGGAAACACCATATATTTT
CDR3 protein: CASSEGKPGNTIYF

D gene: TRBD1
J gene: TRBJ2-7
V gene: TRBV27
clone size: .
CDR3 DNA: TGTGCCAGCAGTTTAGGGACAGGGCACTACGAGCAGTACTTC
CDR3 protein: CASSLGTGHYEQYF

D gene: TRBD2
J gene: TRBJ2-5
V gene: TRBV19
clone size: .
CDR3 DNA: TGTGCCAGTAGTTATCAGCGGGGGAGACCAACGGAGACCCAGTACTTC
CDR3 protein: CASSYQRGRPTETQYF

D gene: TRBD1
J gene: TRBJ2-5
V gene: TRBV12-5
clone size: .
CDR3 DNA: TGTGCTAGTGGGGGGGGACAGGGTCAAGAGACCCAGTACTTC
CDR3 protein: CASGGGQGQETQYF

D gene: .
J gene: TRBJ2-3
V gene: TRBV28
clone size: .
CDR3 DNA: TGTGCCAGCGAGGGGGGGTATCCCACAGATACGCAGTATTTT
CDR3 protein: CASEGGYPTDTQYF

D gene: TRBD1
J gene: TRBJ1-1
V gene: TRBV7-9
clone size: .
CDR3 DNA: TGTGCCAGCAGCAAAGACAGGGACGGGGCTGAAGCTTTCTTT
CDR3 protein: CASSKDRDGAEAFF

D gene: TRBD1
J gene: TRBJ1-1
V gene: TRBV18
clone size: .
CDR3 DNA: TGTGCCAGCTCACCATCGACAGGGTCGAACACTGAAGCTTTCTTT
CDR3 protein: CASSPSTGSNTEAFF